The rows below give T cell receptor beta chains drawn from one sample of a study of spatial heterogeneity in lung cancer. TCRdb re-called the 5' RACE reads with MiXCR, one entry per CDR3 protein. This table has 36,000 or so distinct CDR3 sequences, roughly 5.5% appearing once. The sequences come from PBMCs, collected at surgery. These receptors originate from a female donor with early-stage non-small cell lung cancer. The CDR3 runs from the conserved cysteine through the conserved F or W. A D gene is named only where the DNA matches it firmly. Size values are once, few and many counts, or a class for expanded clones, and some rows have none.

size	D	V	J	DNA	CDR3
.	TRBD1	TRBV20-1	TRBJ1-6	TGCAGTGCTAGAGCCCCGGGACAGGGGGATTCACCCCTCCACTTT	CSARAPGQGDSPLHF
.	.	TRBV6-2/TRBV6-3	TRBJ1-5	TGTGCCAGCAGTTACTCGAGAGGGCAGCCCCAGCATTTT	CASSYSRGQPQHF
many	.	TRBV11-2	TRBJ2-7	TGTGCCAGCAGCTTATCATTAACATCTAGGGACCCGTCCTACGAGCAGTACTTC	CASSLSLTSRDPSYEQYF
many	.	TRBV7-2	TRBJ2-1	TGTGCCAGCAGCTTAAGGGTGACCGGGCTGGCGTTCTTC	CASSLRVTGLAFF
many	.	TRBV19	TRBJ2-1	TGTGCCAGTAGAAGCTCCTACAATGAGCAGTTCTTC	CASRSSYNEQFF
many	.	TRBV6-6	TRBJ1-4	TGTGCCAGCAGACTGGACGGTAATAATGAAAAACTGTTTTTT	CASRLDGNNEKLFF
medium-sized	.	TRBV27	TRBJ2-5	TGTGCCAGCTCTGACCCGAGCTCGGAGACCCAGTACTTC	CASSDPSSETQYF
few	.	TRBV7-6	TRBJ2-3	TGTGCCAGCAGCTTGACAGATACGCAGTATTTT	CASSLTDTQYF
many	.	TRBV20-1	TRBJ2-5	TGCAGTGCCCCTAGGGGTTCAGAGACCCAGTACTTC	CSAPRGSETQYF
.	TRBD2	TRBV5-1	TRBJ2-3	TGCGCCAGCAGCCTCCTAGGAGCGGGGGGGGCAGATACGCAGTATTTT	CASSLLGAGGADTQYF
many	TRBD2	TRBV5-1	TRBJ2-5	TGCGCCAGCAGCATCCGCACTAGCGACCAAGAGACCCAGTACTTC	CASSIRTSDQETQYF
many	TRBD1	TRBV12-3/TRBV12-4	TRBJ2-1	TGTGCCAGCACCAAACAGGGGGCCAGTGAGCAGTTCTTC	CASTKQGASEQFF
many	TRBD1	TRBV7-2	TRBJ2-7	TGTGCCAGCAGCTTAGGACAGGGTGGGTACGAGCAGTACTTC	CASSLGQGGYEQYF
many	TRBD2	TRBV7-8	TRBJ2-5	TGTGCCAGCAGCAGCCTAGCGGGGGGGTACCAAGAGACCCAGTACTTC	CASSSLAGGYQETQYF
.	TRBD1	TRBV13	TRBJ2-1	TGTGCCAGCAGCCGATCCGGGACAGGGGTTCAGGATGAGCAGTTCTTC	CASSRSGTGVQDEQFF
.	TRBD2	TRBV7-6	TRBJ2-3	TGTGCCAGCAGCTTAGTAGCGGGGATCACAGATACGCAGTATTTT	CASSLVAGITDTQYF
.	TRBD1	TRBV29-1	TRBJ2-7	TGCAGCGTTGGGACAGGGATTTCCTACGAGCAGTACTTC	CSVGTGISYEQYF
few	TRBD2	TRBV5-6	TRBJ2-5	TGTGCCAGCAGCTTGGTTCTAGCGGGGCCAGAGACCCAGTACTTC	CASSLVLAGPETQYF
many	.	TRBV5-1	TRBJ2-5	TGCGCCAGCATGGGGCAGGGTTCCGAGACCCAGTACTTC	CASMGQGSETQYF
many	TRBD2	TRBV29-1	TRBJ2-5	TGCAGCGTTGGAGGCGGGGGGCCCTCTCAAGAGACCCAGTACTTC	CSVGGGGPSQETQYF
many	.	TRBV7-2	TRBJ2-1	TGTGCCAGCAGCTCCCTGAGGCTATATAGTGGGGGTGAGCAGTTCTTC	CASSSLRLYSGGEQFF
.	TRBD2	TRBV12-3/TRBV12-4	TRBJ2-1	TGTGCCAGCAGACGGGGACTAGCGGGATATGAGCAGTTCTTC	CASRRGLAGYEQFF
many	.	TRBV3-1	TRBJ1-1	TGTGCCAGCAGCCCGTGGGGGAACACTGAAGCTTTCTTT	CASSPWGNTEAFF
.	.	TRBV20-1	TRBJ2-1	TGCAGTGCTAGAGATTTGGCGTCTAGCTACAATGAGCAGTTCTTC	CSARDLASSYNEQFF
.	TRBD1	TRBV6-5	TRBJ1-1	TGTGCCAGCAGTTACTCCCTAAGACAGGGGAGCCACACTGAAGCTTTCTTT	CASSYSLRQGSHTEAFF
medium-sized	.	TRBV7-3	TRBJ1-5	TGTGCCAGCAGCCGCTACCTTAACATTAGCAATCAGCCCCAGCATTTT	CASSRYLNISNQPQHF
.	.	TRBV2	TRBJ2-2	TGTGCCAGCAGTGAACTCCGAAGCGTCGGGGAGCTGTTTTTT	CASSELRSVGELFF
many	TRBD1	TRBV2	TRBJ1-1	TGTGCCAGCAGTCGCAGGGGGATGAACACTGAAGCTTTCTTT	CASSRRGMNTEAFF
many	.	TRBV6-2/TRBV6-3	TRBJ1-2	TGTGCCAGCCGGGGGCTCACCCTCAACTATGGCTACACCTTC	CASRGLTLNYGYTF
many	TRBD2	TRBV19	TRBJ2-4	TGTGCCAGTAGTGTGGGGACTAGGAGCATTCAGTACTTC	CASSVGTRSIQYF
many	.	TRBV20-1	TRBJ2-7	TGCAGTGCTAGAGCCTACGAGCAGTACTTC	CSARAYEQYF
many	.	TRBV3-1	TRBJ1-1	TGTGCCAGCGACCGGGGAATGAACACTGAAGCTTTCTTT	CASDRGMNTEAFF
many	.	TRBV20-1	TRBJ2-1	TGCAGTGCTAGGACTCTGGAGGATGAGCAGTTCTTC	CSARTLEDEQFF
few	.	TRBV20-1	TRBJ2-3	TGCAGTGCTCTTAGCGGCGGAGGGACAGATACGCAGTATTTT	CSALSGGGTDTQYF
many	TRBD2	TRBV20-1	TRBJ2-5	TGCAGTGCTAGAGGACTAGCGGGATTAGAGACCCAGTACTTC	CSARGLAGLETQYF
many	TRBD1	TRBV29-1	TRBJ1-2	TGCAGCGTGGAACCCCAGGGGGCGAATGGCTACACCTTC	CSVEPQGANGYTF
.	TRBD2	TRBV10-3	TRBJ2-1	TGTGCCATCAGCAAGACTAGCGGGAGTGTCGGTGAGCAGTTCTTC	CAISKTSGSVGEQFF
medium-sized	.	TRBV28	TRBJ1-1	TGTGCCAGCAGTTATGGACAAGAAGCTTTCTTT	CASSYGQEAFF
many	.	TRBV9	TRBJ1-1	TGTGCCAGCAGCGTAGGGGGGGCAGTGAACACTGAAGCTTTCTTT	CASSVGGAVNTEAFF
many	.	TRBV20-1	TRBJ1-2	TGCAGTGCTAGAGGGGGTTCGGTGTTCTATGGCTACACCTTC	CSARGGSVFYGYTF
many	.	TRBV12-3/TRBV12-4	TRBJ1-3	TGTGCCAGCAGTTACTCTGGAAACACCATATATTTT	CASSYSGNTIYF
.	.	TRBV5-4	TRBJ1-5	TGTGCCAGCAGCTTGGGGGCAGTCTATAGCAATCAGCCCCAGCATTTT	CASSLGAVYSNQPQHF
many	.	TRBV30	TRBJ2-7	TGTGCCTGGAGCGGCCAGGGGTACGAGCAGTACTTC	CAWSGQGYEQYF
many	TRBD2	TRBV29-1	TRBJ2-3	TGCAGCGTTGGGGGACTAGCGGGCGAGCTCGATACGCAGTATTTT	CSVGGLAGELDTQYF